This TCR beta chain emerged from a study of human T cells and chemical hapten exposure. Across the study: Small pooled library volume differences chiefly drove per-sample TCR yield variation.

The time point was: patch test 3, about 24 weeks after DPC sensitization. Treatment denoted: therapeutic diphenylcyclopropenone sensitization with weekly scalp DPC. Prior to each patch test being applied, blood was drawn. The CDR3 loop spans 13 amino acids. V was pared by 6 bases and J by 5 bases, with 6 bases of the junction left unmatched. The V gene's germline CDR1 is SEHNR and CDR2 FQNEAQ (reference sequence). The library attached unique molecular identifiers to individual cDNA molecules. TCRdb independently ran MiXCR on the RACE reads; one entry per CDR3 protein. The table lists fewer than 55,000 distinct CDR3 sequences, 9% to 10% of them singletons.

Material: whole blood, obtained in connection with sensitization to the hapten diphenylcyclopropenone (DPC). The V and J genes are TRBV7-9 and TRBJ1-2; 7 nucleotides line up with TRBD1. The sequence came from a woman aged 40 to 49 with alopecia areata. Some clones in this sample may be carry-over from other donors' samples. CDR3 nucleotide sequence: TGTGCCAGCAGTCGGGACAGAGAATATGGCTACACCTTC. As protein: CASSRDREYGYTF.